This TCR beta chain emerged from a study of cytomegalovirus exposure and HLA in healthy donors. On the study more broadly: The Caucasian-associated ancestry cluster held roughly 78% of 300 to 500 genotyped donors.

Use of 60 Vbeta and 13 Jbeta primers characterized the PCR. Measured with immunoSEQ multiplex PCR; TCRdb has only the in-frame clones, and not every one. The top ten hold about 2% of the sample, which has 150,000 to 200,000 clones, 65% to 80% seen once. The V gene's germline CDR1 is SGHRS and CDR2 YFSETQ. The CDR3 extends over 13 amino acids. Trimming took 2 bases from V and 5 from J, leaving 10 bases between them. Sequenced material: PBMCs. J is TRBJ1-2 and V is TRBV5-1; D gene unclear. This TCR was recovered from a female donor in good health and CMV-seronegative. The CDR3 spells CASSFPELYGYTF. The CDR3 DNA reads as TGCGCCAGCAGCTTCCCCGAACTTTATGGCTACACCTTC.